This paragraph covers one T cell receptor beta chain sequence. Its antigen is not yet known. Base quality data are lacking; no much larger clone is found one base away. These data come from a study of post-analysis software for immune sequencing data (dated by TCRdb to about 2015). Turning to the overall study: Disease courses on record covered relapsing-remitting, secondary progressive and progressive-relapsing multiple sclerosis, though some patients had no subtype annotation. Patient repertoires were compared against about twelve previously published healthy control repertoires from donors aged 6 to 25 years. A subset of samples was prepared in parallel using single-end sample barcoding, then pooled and co-amplified after Illumina adapter ligation.

The library was obtained by PCR. Sequencing was carried out with an Illumina HiSeq 2500. Unique molecular identifiers were incorporated into TCR beta cDNA libraries to reduce PCR and sequencing biases. Every 1 to 10 million input T cells yielded 500,000 or so cDNA molecules, meaning each molecule approximated one T cell. The patient libraries were prepared and sequenced using the same protocol as the earlier healthy control dataset. Within a given batch, samples were prepared together, multiplexed and sequenced on the same HiSeq lane. In the original analysis: Raw barcoded reads were processed with MIGEC, discarding single-read molecular identifier groups before consensus assembly and CDR3 extraction. VDJtools was used for post-analysis of the clonotype tables, with diversity normalized by down-sampling every dataset to the smallest sample size. In repertoire overlap clustering, CDR3 amino acid sequences, but not nucleotide sequences, were matched to correct batch-related cross-sample contamination. Using fastp at Q25 and MiXCR, TCRdb reprocessed the public reads and kept productive beta chains. Each entry merges the rows of one CDR3 protein and shows their most common DNA and genes. Clone size and V and J calls follow TCRdb, not the original study. A total of some 700,000 distinct CDR3 sequences appear in this sample, approximately 60% of them only once. Clones ranked in the top ten supply around 10% of the sample.

General conclusions and limits of the study: Roughly 5 TRBV segments, including TRBV5-6, TRBV5-1 and TRBV20-1, were significantly more frequent in patients than controls. Significantly lower normalized Chao1 diversity was found in multiple sclerosis patients than in controls, suggesting substantial peripheral T-cell clonal expansion. Direct clustering with F measure showed strong co-clustering of samples prepared in the same batch, prompting a batch-effect correction. The multiple sclerosis patient group was slightly younger than the control group.

The CDR3 numbers 14 residues from cysteine through phenylalanine. Just the 42-base CDR3 DNA is kept, in frame starting at base 1. The germline V and J ends show losses of 6 bases and 4 bases respectively, and no gene match explains 11 bases of the junction. Based on the germline V gene (reference sequence), the CDR1 and CDR2 sequences are DFQATT and SNEGSKA. To demonstrate the VDJtools post-analysis software, TCR beta repertoires were profiled from the peripheral blood of some 12 young patients with multiple sclerosis. The patients with multiple sclerosis were children and adolescents between roughly 6 and 17 years of age.

Recombination joined TRBV20-1 with TRBJ1-2; TRBD1 lines up with 7 middle nucleotides. Sequenced: blood. The receptor was isolated from a girl aged 2 to 9 with multiple sclerosis. CDR3 reads: CSAPGTEDVYGYTF. The nucleotides read TGCAGTGCGCCCGGGACAGAAGACGTCTATGGCTACACCTTC.